These T cell receptor beta chains were read from a single sample in a study of cytomegalovirus exposure and HLA in healthy donors. Assay used: immunoSEQ multiplex PCR; TCRdb lists only in-frame clones, some missing. The top ten clones hold roughly 4.2% of a sample with about 150,000 clones, roughly 80% of them seen once. Sequenced input: PBMCs. These receptors were taken from a woman between 35 and 50 years old in good health and CMV-seronegative. The conserved cysteine and the conserved F or W are not part of the CDR3 here.

>TRBV6-6|12
ASGRTGGRYEQY
>TRBV4-1|11
ASSLSGRAEQY
>TRBV4-2|15
ASSQAVGQGMTYEQY
>TRBV6-5|13
ASSTVGGANTEAF
>TRBV10-1|17
ASSESPLAGGPMNNEQF
>TRBV28|14
ASSLPRGSSYNEQF
>TRBV4-2|15
ASSQDGGQGLAGELF
>TRBV2|12
ASSEEGQGHGYT
>TRBV5-4|12
ASSLERPTDTQY
>TRBV27|13
ASSFAGVRTGELF
>TRBV14|12
ASSQTGDSYEQY
>TRBV2|11
ASSASEGAAAF
>TRBV7-9|12
ASSLRARNTKAF
>TRBV27|13
ASSPDRGSHNEQF
>TRBV7-9|12
ASSAGDSGNTIY
>TRBV10-3|13
AISGPGQGDTEAF
>TRBV6-5|13
ASSPLGQINQPQH
>TRBV6-5|13
AKRGDRDYPYEQY
>TRBV7-9|12
ASSPGQENYEQY
>TRBV5-1|14
ASSLRESRNTGELF
>TRBV27|14
ASSLSLDENTGELF
>TRBV28|13
ASSSTGRSAYEQY
>TRBV5-6|12
ASSLQGATTEQF
>TRBV6-5|8
ASSGETQY
>TRBV6-1|9
ASSTTPEAF
>TRBV30|15
AWSPSRDRGGRTEAF
>TRBV5-6|11
ASSLGRPDTQY
>TRBV10-3|12
AIRQDGGNTEAF
>TRBV19|14
ASSMGGFRPYNEQF
>TRBV13|12
ASSLGGGGQPQH
>TRBV9|12
ASSPRDRSYGYT
>TRBV7-9|12
ASSLVGVNTEAF
>TRBV10-3|11
AIGGGSTDTQY
>TRBV7-9|12
ASSLTGTGGRYT
>TRBV6-5|13
ASSKTGDGANVLT
>TRBV30|12
AWSAQGARSPLH
>TRBV19|12
ASSMAVTQETQY
>TRBV2|9
ASLQGYEQY
>TRBV19|11
ASRATGGYEQY
>TRBV29-1|12
SGVQGIWGTEAF
>TRBV7-2|13
ASSPSRDRYTEAF
>TRBV11-2|14
ASVGAGAVLTGELF
>TRBV25-1|10
ASSELVGRAF
>TRBV15|14
ATSRGVQGWHQPQH
>TRBV7-8|16
ASSLPILRSDFQETQY
>TRBV28|12
ASMAGSSYNEQF
>TRBV29-1|12
SVEERGSYNEQF
>TRBV5-1|10
ASSLGRTEAF
>TRBV29-1|11
SVGQGAAAEAF
>TRBV10-2|10
ASSVADTEAF
>TRBV10-3|11
AISQGVEQPQH
>TRBV9|12
ASSVDGRSYEQY
>TRBV6-6|12
ASNIAGAEGEQY